The 18 T cell receptor beta chains listed next were all sequenced from one sample in a study of OX40 agonist ivuxolimab in advanced cancers. Profiling relied on immunoSEQ multiplex PCR, and the TCRdb table lists in-frame clones only, not all of them. The sample lists approximately 83,000 clones, more than 65% occurring once. The source was CD4+ or CD8+ T cells sorted from blood, collected in a trial of the OX40 agonist ivuxolimab. The receptors stem from an adult with an advanced solid tumor such as melanoma, head and neck, liver or kidney cancer.

V and J are TRBV7-9 and TRBJ1-4, with D uncertain. This CDR3 is built from 14 residues. Trimming removed 3 bases from V and 5 bases from J, with 10 bases in between. The germline V gene has CDR1 SEHNR and CDR2 FQNEAQ (reference sequence). In nucleotides, the CDR3 is TGTGCCAGCAGCTTCGTAACGGGGAATGAAAAACTGTTTTTT. Encoded protein: CASSFVTGNEKLFF.

V and J are TRBV4-2 and TRBJ1-1; TRBD1 is a possible D gene (6 bases). Trimming took off 4 bases at V and 1 base at J, with 10 bases between the two ends. Per the germline V gene, CDR1 is LGHNA and CDR2 is YNFKEQ. The CDR3 has 14 residues. Written as DNA, the CDR3 is TGTGCCAGCAGCCCTATGGGACAGAACACTGAAGCTTTCTTT. Protein product: CASSPMGQNTEAFF.

Points on this clone: This may come from a read error, since a much larger clone is one base off. The rearrangement uses TRBV5-6 and TRBJ1-1; D call uncertain. The CDR3 runs to 13 residues. CDR1 is SGHDT, CDR2 YYEEEE, per germline. Between the trimmed V and J ends, which lost 2 bases and 1 base, there was a span of 6 bases. This CDR3 is CASSFTANTEAFF. The CDR3 region has the DNA TGTGCCAGCAGCTTCACAGCGAACACTGAAGCTTTCTTT.

The V and J genes are TRBV15 and TRBJ1-1, with D maybe TRBD1 (5 bases). Germline V gene lookup returns CDR1 LNHNV and CDR2 YYDKDF (reference sequence). This CDR3 spans 13 amino acids. V shed 5 bases and J shed 4 bases, with 11 bases lying between them. The CDR3 nucleotides read TGTGCCACCAGCCCAGGGTTCGGCACTGAAGCTTTCTTT. It translates to CATSPGFGTEAFF. Looking up the rest from reference TRBV15 and TRBJ1-1 gives the full variable domain: DAMVIQNPRYQVTQFGKPVTLSCSQTLNHNVMYWYQQKSSQAPKLLFHYYDKDFNNEADTPDNFQSRRPNTSFCFLDIRSPGLGDTAMYLCATSPGFGTEAFFGQGTRLTVV.

In DNA form, the CDR3 reads TGTGCCAGCAGTGCGGGCTGGACAGCAACTAATGAAAAACTGTTTTTT. As protein: CASSAGWTATNEKLFF. V usage is TRBV6-1 and J usage is TRBJ1-4; D possibly corresponds to TRBD1 (6 bases). The CDR3 has 16 residues. Germline loops: CDR1 MNHNS, CDR2 SASEGT. Trimming left V 4 bases short and J 0 bases short, with 12 bases between.

This chain links TRBV9 with TRBJ1-2, with D perhaps matching TRBD1 (5 bases). CDR3 size: 14 residues. From germline, CDR1 is SGDLS and CDR2 YYNGEE. Trimming shortened V by 0 bases and J by 3 bases, and 9 bases separated the two germline ends. The CDR3 region is CASSVGVQDYGYTF. The CDR3 DNA sequence: TGTGCCAGCAGCGTAGGTGTACAGGACTATGGCTACACCTTC.

The chain has TRBV21-1 and TRBJ2-2. TRBV21-1 is a recognized pseudogene. CDR3 length: 15 residues. This CDR3 is CASSKAAGRTGELFF. DNA for the CDR3: TGTGCCAGCAGCAAAGCAGCAGGACGCACCGGGGAGCTGTTTTTT.

This clone has just one count. V gene TRBV11-3 combines with J gene TRBJ2-7; 9 bases agree with TRBD1. CDR3 length: 16 amino acids. Germline V lookup: CDR1 SGHNT, CDR2 YENEEA. V gave up 5 bases and J gave up 0 bases; unmatched junction bases: 8. CDR3 region: CASSRGQGRSSYEQYF. CDR3 in DNA: TGTGCCAGCAGCCGGGGACAGGGCAGAAGCTCCTACGAGCAGTACTTC. The full variable domain, with the rest looked up from reference TRBV11-3 and TRBJ2-7, is EAGVVQSPRYKIIEKKQPVAFWCNPISGHNTLYWYLQNLGQGPELLIRYENEEAVDDSQLPKDRFSAERLKGVDSTLKIQPAELGDSAVYLCASSRGQGRSSYEQYFGPGTRLTVT.

In this sample, this clone turned up a few times. DNA of the CDR3: TGCGCCAGCAGCTTGGGACAGGGACTGTCCGAGCAGTACTTC. Its translation: CASSLGQGLSEQYF. V usage is TRBV5-1 and J usage is TRBJ2-7; a weak D match, TRBD1 (7 bases). Trimming took off 0 bases at V and 6 bases at J, with 13 bases between the two ends. CDR1 and CDR2 from the germline V gene are SGHRS and YFSETQ. The CDR3 length is 14 residues.

This clone was recorded once. Written as DNA, the CDR3 is TGCGCCAGCAGCCAAGGACAGCTACAAGAGACCCAGTACTTC. The encoded protein is CASSQGQLQETQYF. The J gene is TRBJ2-5, the V gene TRBV4-1; a weak D match, TRBD1 (5 bases). Trimming removed 1 base at V and 2 bases at J, with 8 bases between. CDR3 size: 14 residues. CDR1 is MGHRA and CDR2 is YSYEKL in the germline V gene.

The gene calls are TRBV18 and TRBJ2-5; TRBD1 is a possible D gene (6 bases). This CDR3 spans 14 amino acids. Trimming cost V 2 bases and J 5 bases, with 12 bases left between them. CDR1 and CDR2 (germline): KGHSH, LQKENI. The DNA for the CDR3 is TGTGCCAGCTCACCAACAGGGAAACGTGAGACCCAGTACTTC. Translating it yields CASSPTGKRETQYF.

The rearrangement joins TRBV29-1 to TRBJ2-4; 8 nucleotides match TRBD2. The ends lost 2 bases at V and 7 bases at J; junction bases unmatched: 4. The CDR3 length is 13 residues. Germline V lookup: CDR1 SQVTM, CDR2 ANQGSEA. This chain's CDR3 is CSVETGGNNIQYF. The CDR3 nucleotides read TGCAGCGTTGAAACGGGGGGGAACAACATTCAGTACTTC.

This clone was recorded a few times. The J gene is TRBJ2-3, the V gene TRBV28; 8 nucleotides align to TRBD1. This CDR3 contains 16 residues. V shed 6 bases, J shed 2 bases, and the junction held 10 bases outside the gene matches. Per the germline V gene, CDR1 is MDHEN and CDR2 is SYDVKM. DNA for the CDR3: TGTGCCAGCAGATCCGGACAGGGATCGTCCACAGATACGCAGTATTTT. Its protein product is CASRSGQGSSTDTQYF. Looking up the rest from reference TRBV28 and TRBJ2-3 gives the full variable domain: DVKVTQSSRYLVKRTGEKVFLECVQDMDHENMFWYRQDPGLGLRLIYFSYDVKMKEKGDIPEGYSVSREKKERFSLILESASTNQTSMYLCASRSGQGSSTDTQYFGPGTRLTVL.

This clone appeared many times. The V and J genes are TRBV29-1 and TRBJ2-3; 8 bases line up with TRBD2. The CDR3 sequence is 18 residues long. Unmatched junction bases numbered 16, after V lost 1 base and J lost 4 bases. CDR1 SQVTM and CDR2 ANQGSEA come from the germline V gene. Here the CDR3 DNA reads TGCAGCGTTGAAGGATCCCATAGCGGGACCCCGGGGGCAGATACGCAGTATTTT. Translated: CSVEGSHSGTPGADTQYF.

The chain links TRBV6-1 to TRBJ1-5; the D gene is possibly TRBD1 (5 bases). The CDR3 runs to 17 residues. Germline assignment: CDR1 MNHNS and CDR2 SASEGT. V lost 1 base and J lost 7, with 20 bases in between. The CDR3 nucleotides read TGTGCCAGCAGTGAAGAGTTCGTAGGGACGTCAGTCCAGCCCCAGCATTTT. Its protein product is CASSEEFVGTSVQPQHF.

The chain recombines TRBV5-1 with TRBJ2-1; TRBD2 matches 12 bases. The CDR3 runs to 15 residues. Germline trimming cut 3 bases from V and 6 bases from J; bases unmatched to any gene: 4. Germline V lookup: CDR1 SGHRS, CDR2 YFSETQ. The CDR3 loop reads CASSSSGRAGNEQFF. The CDR3 DNA sequence: TGCGCCAGCAGCTCTAGCGGGAGGGCCGGCAATGAGCAGTTCTTC. The full variable domain, in which reference TRBV5-1 and TRBJ2-1 provide the parts outside the CDR3, is KAGVTQTPRYLIKTRGQQVTLSCSPISGHRSVSWYQQTPGQGLQFLFEYFSETQRNKGNFPGRFSGRQFSNSRSEMNVSTLELGDSALYLCASSSSGRAGNEQFFGPGTRLTVL.

The chain couples TRBV5-5 to TRBJ2-7; 10 positions agree with TRBD1. Per germline, CDR1 SGHKS and CDR2 YYEKEE (reference sequence). V was clipped by 3 bases and J by 3 bases; unmatched bases: 6. There are 15 residues in the CDR3. The CDR3 protein is CASSSLGTGVYEQYF. The CDR3 coding sequence is TGTGCCAGCAGCTCACTGGGGACAGGGGTCTACGAGCAGTACTTC. Full variable domain (missing parts from reference TRBV5-5 and TRBJ2-7): DAGVTQSPTHLIKTRGQQVTLRCSPISGHKSVSWYQQVLGQGPQFIFQYYEKEERGRGNFPDRFSARQFPNYSSELNVNALLLGDSALYLCASSSLGTGVYEQYFGPGTRLTVT.

This clone was picked up one time. The chain combines TRBV5-4 with TRBJ2-1; D unclear. The CDR3 is 13 amino acids. V was pared by 4 bases and J by 7 bases, with 12 bases between. The germline gives CDR1 SGHNT, CDR2 YYREEE (reference sequence). The CDR3 DNA is TGTGCCAGCAGCCTGGCGGTTGGGAATGAGCAGTTCTTC. Protein: CASSLAVGNEQFF.